The 17 T cell receptor beta chains presented below share a single source sample, sequenced in a study of T cell responses to AZD1222 COVID-19 vaccine. The protocol was immunoSEQ multiplex PCR, while the TCRdb copy is restricted to in-frame clones and leaves out a portion. The table includes some 150,000 clones, around 90% detected once. The sequencing here drew on peripheral blood, taken 28 days after the second AZD1222 dose. All receptors derive from an adult who received the AZD1222 COVID-19 vaccine.

The rearrangement links TRBV21-1 to TRBJ2-3; the DNA was not compared with TRBD2, the D call given in the table. TRBV21-1 is classified as a pseudogene. The CDR3 contains 16 residues. CDR3 residues: CASSKSSSGGTDTQYF. DNA of the CDR3: TGTGCCAGCAGCAAAAGTTCTAGCGGGGGCACAGATACGCAGTATTTT.

This clone was picked up one time. A read error may produce the germline difference seen at one junction end. This chain joins TRBV5-1 and TRBJ2-3, with TRBD1 matching 8 bases. This CDR3 has 16 residues. Germline V gene lookup returns CDR1 SGHRS and CDR2 YFSETQ. The DNA of the CDR3 is TGCGCCAGCAGGACCGGACAGGGAGAATTCACAGATAGGCAGTATTTT. Translated, it gives CASRTGQGEFTDRQYF.

The genes are TRBV9 and TRBJ2-2; D might be TRBD2 (6 bases). The V end was cut by 2 bases, the J end by 1 base, with 9 bases between. Germline lookup yields CDR1 SGDLS and CDR2 YYNGEE. The CDR3 consists of 15 residues. CDR3 sequence: CASSVNSGNTGELFF. CDR3 coding DNA: TGTGCCAGCAGCGTTAATAGCGGGAACACCGGGGAGCTGTTTTTT.

The gene calls are TRBV6-5 and TRBJ2-7, with D uncertain. Germline V lookup: CDR1 MNHEY, CDR2 SVGAGI. Trimming left V 6 bases short and J 3 bases short, with 6 bases between. The CDR3 totals 11 residues. Here the CDR3 reads CASRPSYEQYF. In DNA form, the CDR3 reads TGTGCCAGCAGACCGAGCTACGAGCAGTACTTC.

The chain links TRBV27 to TRBJ1-1; D is uncertain. V was shortened by 0 bases and J by 7 bases, with 6 bases between the two germline ends. The CDR3 contains 12 residues. Germline V gives CDR1 MNHEY, CDR2 SMNVEV (reference sequence). This chain's CDR3 is CASSLSASEAFF. The CDR3 nucleotides are TGTGCCAGCAGTTTATCGGCCAGTGAAGCTTTCTTT.

The rearrangement links TRBV29-1 to TRBJ1-2; possibly TRBD1 for D (6 bases). V lost 7 bases and J lost 8, with 17 bases in between. The length of the CDR3 is 12 residues. Looked up from germline, CDR1 is SQVTM and CDR2 is ANQGSEA. This CDR3 is CSDLRGAGGYTF. CDR3 nucleotides: TGCAGCGACCTGAGGGGGGCAGGGGGCTACACCTTC. The variable domain in full, with the rest retrieved from reference TRBV29-1 and TRBJ1-2, is SAVISQKPSRDICQRGTSLTIQCQVDSQVTMMFWYRQQPGQSLTLIATANQGSEATYESGFVIDKFPISRPNLTFSTLTVSNMSPEDSSIYLCSDLRGAGGYTFGSGTRLTVV.

The chain joins TRBV29-1 to TRBJ2-1, with TRBD2 identical over 7 bases. The CDR3 runs 11 residues. Trimming removed 7 bases from V and 10 bases from J; junction bases left unmatched: 7. CDR1 is SQVTM and CDR2 is ANQGSEA in the germline V gene. CDR3 sequence (DNA): TGCAGCGCCGGGGCGGGGGAGGAGCAGTTCTTC. Protein: CSAGAGEEQFF.

This chain joins TRBV4-1 and TRBJ1-2; D might be TRBD1 (5 bases). CDR1 and CDR2 (germline): MGHRA, YSYEKL. This CDR3 is 15 amino acids long. The V end lost 0 bases, the J end lost 2 bases, and 10 bases lay between the germline ends. CDR3 DNA: TGCGCCAGCAGCCAAGATGCAGGGAACAACTATGGCTACACCTTC. This codes for CASSQDAGNNYGYTF.

The J gene is TRBJ1-1, the V gene TRBV7-9; 10 bases line up with TRBD1. The CDR3 totals 15 residues. The V segment lost 2 bases and the J segment 4 bases; nucleotides outside the gene matches: 4. Germline assignment: CDR1 SEHNR and CDR2 FQNEAQ (reference sequence). The CDR3 nucleotides read TGTGCCAGCAGCTTACAACGGACAGGGGGCACTGAAGCTTTCTTT. Encoded protein: CASSLQRTGGTEAFF.

The rearrangement uses TRBV19 and TRBJ1-5; D ambiguous. V lost 1 base and J 2 bases, leaving 12 bases between the germline ends. This CDR3 has 16 amino acids. Germline lookup yields CDR1 LNHDA and CDR2 SQIVND (reference sequence). CDR3 in DNA: TGTGCCAGTAGTATAGTAGGAGGGATCGGCAATCAGCCCCAGCATTTT. Amino acids: CASSIVGGIGNQPQHF. Based on the CDR3 plus reference TRBV19 and TRBJ1-5, the full variable domain is DGGITQSPKYLFRKEGQNVTLSCEQNLNHDAMYWYRQDPGQGLRLIYYSQIVNDFQKGDIAEGYSVSREKKESFPLTVTSAQKNPTAFYLCASSIVGGIGNQPQHFGDGTRLSIL.

The V and J genes are TRBV5-1 and TRBJ1-2; D is unresolved. Trimming left V 4 bases short and J 4 bases short, with 11 bases between. Germline V gene lookup returns CDR1 SGHRS and CDR2 YFSETQ. This CDR3 is built from 13 residues. DNA for the CDR3: TGCGCCAGCAGCCCGAAGGGCGGCTATGGCTACACCTTC. Translated, it gives CASSPKGGYGYTF. Together with reference TRBV5-1 and TRBJ1-2, the CDR3 gives the full variable domain: KAGVTQTPRYLIKTRGQQVTLSCSPISGHRSVSWYQQTPGQGLQFLFEYFSETQRNKGNFPGRFSGRQFSNSRSEMNVSTLELGDSALYLCASSPKGGYGYTFGSGTRLTVV.

This chain connects TRBV5-5 to TRBJ1-5, with 8 bases lining up with TRBD1. V lost 1 base and J lost 1; bases outside the gene matches: 4. The CDR3 is made up of 16 amino acids. Germline values: CDR1 SGHKS, CDR2 YYEKEE (reference sequence). CDR3 residues: CASSLFGQGSNQPQHF. The CDR3 region has the DNA TGTGCCAGCAGCTTGTTCGGACAGGGAAGCAATCAGCCCCAGCATTTT.

The CDR3 sequence is CASSPKSHYGYTF. The CDR3 DNA reads TGTGCCAGCAGTCCTAAATCCCACTATGGCTACACCTTC. This sequence joins TRBV28 and TRBJ1-2; D not certain. Trimming pared 5 bases from V and 3 bases from J, leaving 10 bases between. This CDR3 contains 13 residues. The V gene's germline CDR1 is MDHEN and CDR2 SYDVKM.

This clone occurred a few times. This CDR3 reads CASSLAEGQYEQYF. The CDR3 nucleotides read TGTGCCAGCAGCTTAGCCGAGGGACAATACGAGCAGTACTTC. This chain connects TRBV7-8 to TRBJ2-7; tentative D call: TRBD1 (6 bases). The CDR3 runs 14 residues. V was cut by 0 bases and J by 4 bases, with 10 bases left in between. Germline V gene sequence: CDR1 SGHVS, CDR2 FQNEAQ.

V gene TRBV27 combines with J gene TRBJ1-2; D is possibly TRBD1 (5 bases). Trimming removed 3 bases at V and 3 bases at J, with 14 bases between. CDR1 MNHEY and CDR2 SMNVEV come from the germline V gene (reference sequence). The CDR3 has 15 residues. The CDR3 spells CASSFGQGAYYGYTF. CDR3 sequence (DNA): TGTGCCAGCAGTTTCGGGCAGGGAGCCTACTATGGCTACACCTTC.

The V call is TRBV7-7, the J call TRBJ1-1; D not resolved. From germline, CDR1 is SSHAT and CDR2 FNYEAQ (reference sequence). Trimming shortened V by 5 bases and J by 0 bases, and 10 bases separated the two germline ends. This CDR3 is 14 amino acids long. The CDR3 bases are TGTGCCAGCAGCCCTGGAGGGATGAACACTGAAGCTTTCTTT. This sequence encodes CASSPGGMNTEAFF.

The chain recombines TRBV5-4 with TRBJ2-6, with 8 positions matching TRBD2. This CDR3 is built from 17 residues. CDR1 and CDR2 (germline): SGHNT, YYREEE (reference sequence). V lost 0 bases and J lost 0; bases outside the gene matches: 2. The CDR3 protein is CASSLGGTSSGANVLTF. The CDR3, as DNA: TGTGCCAGCAGCTTGGGGGGGACTAGCTCTGGGGCCAACGTCCTGACTTTC.